This entry is about one T cell receptor (beta chain). Its antigen has not been determined. No base quality information exists; no much larger clone differs at one position. Another Seattle source contributed samples from volunteer blood donors who had recovered from COVID-19. Collaborating institutions collected whole blood in K2EDTA tubes following their own protocols. For TCRbeta analysis, collaborators shipped samples as frozen whole blood, isolated PBMCs, or DNA extracted from either of those sample types. The data originate from a study of blood T cell repertoires in COVID-19 (TCRdb year 2020). Background for the entire study: Samples from collaborators originated in the United States, Italy and Spain and spanned both the acute and convalescent phases of COVID-19. Subjects who had been exposed to COVID-19, were actively infected with it, or had recovered from it provided the deeply sampled blood TCRbeta repertoires that made up the dataset. The material from the prospective study consisted of cDNA or gDNA derived from T cells, B-cell-depleted T cells, or PBMCs. A de-identified subject ID, COVID-19 status, age in years and sex were almost always included in the sample metadata. Samples were obtained from the ongoing ImmuneRACE study (first 160 participants) and from 1,200 or so subjects provided by 6 global collaborators. Where HLA class I and class II types were available, the types were taken from metadata supplied by the sample provider, not from assay-based typing. A freely available public database, intended as a resource for researchers studying the immune response to SARS-CoV-2, is where the repertoires were released.

The immunoSEQ Assay, a bias-controlled multiplex PCR, was used to amplify TCRbeta CDR3 regions from genomic DNA. The original methods were these. Nucleated cell counts per sample were estimated from amplification of reference gene primers within the assay. To quantify the absolute abundance of each unique TCRbeta CDR3 rearrangement, sequence reads were collapsed and filtered. For each sample, productive Simpson clonality was calculated as the square root of Simpson's diversity index over productive rearrangements. This is the immuneACCESS table as TCRdb keeps it, with only in-frame sequences that have V and J called. A part of the clones is gone; compared with another copy, unresolved V genes explain less than half, and the rest is unexplained. V and J calls and clone size are given by that table; D and trimming were obtained from the DNA. The sample table shows under 300,000 clones, and under 90% are seen once. The ten largest account for over 8.5% of the sample.

Paper-wide results and their limitations: The amount of clinical and demographic metadata varied by source and participant and was provided uncurated.

The CDR3 has 15 amino acids, counting the end cysteine and phenylalanine. The kept DNA is CDR3 alone, 45 bases in frame from the first base. Relative to germline, V is missing 4 bases and J is missing 9 bases, with 8 bases of the junction outside any gene match. The CDR1 and CDR2 encoded by the germline V gene are SGHRS and YFSETQ. The sequence is built from TRBV5-1 and TRBJ2-1, and 12 bases in between align with TRBD2. The sample comprised peripheral blood. This clonotype was sampled from a woman aged 45-65 years who had recovered from COVID-19. At the DNA level, the sequence is TGCGCCAGCAGCCCTAGGACTAGCGGGATCAGTGAGCAGTTCTTC. Translated, it reads CASSPRTSGISEQFF.